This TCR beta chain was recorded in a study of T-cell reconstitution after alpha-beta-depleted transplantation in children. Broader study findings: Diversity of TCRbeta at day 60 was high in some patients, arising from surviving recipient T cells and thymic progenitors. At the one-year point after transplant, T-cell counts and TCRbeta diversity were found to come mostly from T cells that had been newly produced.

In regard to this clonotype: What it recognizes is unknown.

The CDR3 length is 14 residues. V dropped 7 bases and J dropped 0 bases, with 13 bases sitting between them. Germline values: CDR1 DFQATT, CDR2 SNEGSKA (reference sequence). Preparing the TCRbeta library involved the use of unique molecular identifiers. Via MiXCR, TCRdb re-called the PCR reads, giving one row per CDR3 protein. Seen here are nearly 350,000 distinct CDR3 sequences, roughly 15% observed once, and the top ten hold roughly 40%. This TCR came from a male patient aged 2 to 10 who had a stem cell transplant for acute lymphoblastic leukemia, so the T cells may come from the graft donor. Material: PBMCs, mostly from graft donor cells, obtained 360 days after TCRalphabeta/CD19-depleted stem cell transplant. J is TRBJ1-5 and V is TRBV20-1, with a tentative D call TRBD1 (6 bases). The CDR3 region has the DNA TGCAGTGTCGAAACAGGGTATAGCAATCAGCCCCAGCATTTT. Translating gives CSVETGYSNQPQHF.